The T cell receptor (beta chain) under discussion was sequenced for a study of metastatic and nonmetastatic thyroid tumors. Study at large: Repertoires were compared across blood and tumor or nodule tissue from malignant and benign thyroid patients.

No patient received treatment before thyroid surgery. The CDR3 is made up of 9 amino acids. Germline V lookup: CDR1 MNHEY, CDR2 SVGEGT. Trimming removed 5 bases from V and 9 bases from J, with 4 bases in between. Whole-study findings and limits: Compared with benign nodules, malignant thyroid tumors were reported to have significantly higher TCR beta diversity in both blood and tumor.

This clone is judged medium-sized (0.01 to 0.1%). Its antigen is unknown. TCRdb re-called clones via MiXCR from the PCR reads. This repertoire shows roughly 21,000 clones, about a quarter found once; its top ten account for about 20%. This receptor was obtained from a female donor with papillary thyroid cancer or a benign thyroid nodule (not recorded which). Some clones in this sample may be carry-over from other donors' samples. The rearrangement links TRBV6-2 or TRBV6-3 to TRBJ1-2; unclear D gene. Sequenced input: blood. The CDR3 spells CASSTRYTF. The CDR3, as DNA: TGTGCCAGCAGTACCCGCTACACCTTC.